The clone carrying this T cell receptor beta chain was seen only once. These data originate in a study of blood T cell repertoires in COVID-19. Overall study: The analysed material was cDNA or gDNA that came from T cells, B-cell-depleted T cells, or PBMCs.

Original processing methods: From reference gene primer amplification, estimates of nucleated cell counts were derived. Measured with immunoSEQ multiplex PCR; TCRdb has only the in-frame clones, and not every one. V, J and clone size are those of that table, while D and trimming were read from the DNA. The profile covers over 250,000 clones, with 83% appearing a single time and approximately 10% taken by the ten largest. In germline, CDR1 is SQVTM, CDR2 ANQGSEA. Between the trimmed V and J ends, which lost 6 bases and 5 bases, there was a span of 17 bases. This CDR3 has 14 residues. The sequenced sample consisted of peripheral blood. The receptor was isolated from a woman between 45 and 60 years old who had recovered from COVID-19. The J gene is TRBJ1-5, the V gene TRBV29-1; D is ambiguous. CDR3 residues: CSVTGGGSDQPQHF. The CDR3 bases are TGCAGCGTGACCGGCGGTGGTTCTGATCAGCCCCAGCATTTT.